Included here is one T cell receptor (beta chain) sequence, with context. The antigen remains undetermined. The sample belongs to a study of cytomegalovirus exposure and HLA in healthy donors. General observations from the study: The authors later found HLA-associated TCR beta chains more clonally expanded than equally common others.

The CDR3 sequence is 14 residues long. Germline V gene lookup returns CDR1 MRHNA and CDR2 SNTAGT. The trim removed 2 bases at V and 7 bases at J, leaving 3 bases unmatched. It was with 60 Vbeta and 13 Jbeta primers that the PCR ran. Assay: immunoSEQ multiplex PCR; the TCRdb copy retains only in-frame clones and omits some. The table lists 100,000 to 120,000 clones, 80% of them singletons. The chain combines TRBV6-4 with TRBJ2-1, with TRBD2 matching 9 bases. The receptor was isolated from a man younger than 40 in good health and CMV-seropositive. Specimen: PBMCs. The DNA of the CDR3 is TGTGCCAGCAGTGACGGCGGGGGGGCAAATGAGCAGTTCTTC. Translation: CASSDGGGANEQFF.